These 18 T cell receptor beta chains originate from one sample sequenced in a study of CD8+CD57+ T cells in acquired aplastic anemia. Genomic DNA, serving as template, underwent TCR beta VDJ and CDR3 profiling. TCRdb recomputed calls from the reads with MiXCR, one row per CDR3 protein. Found here are 100,000 to 120,000 distinct CDR3 sequences, around 53% of them singletons; the top ten hold roughly a third. Sequencing was performed on sorted CD4+, CD8+, or CD8+CD57+ T cells (not recorded which) from PBMCs. Receptors originate from a human donor in good health, serving as a control.

V is TRBV10-2 and J is TRBJ2-5, with D unresolved. CDR1 and CDR2 (germline): WSHSY, SAAADI. Between the trimmed V and J ends, which lost 0 bases and 5 bases, there was a span of 4 bases. The CDR3 length is 12 residues. The CDR3 nucleotides read TGCGCCAGCAGTGAGTCGGAGGAGACCCAGTACTTC. Translation gives CASSESEETQYF.

This clonotype was recorded many times. The CDR3 coding sequence is TGTGCTAGTGGTGAAACCTTGGACAGGGAATATGGCTACACCTTC. Residues: CASGETLDREYGYTF. The chain is built from TRBV12-5 and TRBJ1-2; 8 bases are shared with TRBD1. Germline CDR1 and CDR2: LGHNT and FRNRAP. This CDR3 is built from 15 residues. V dropped 5 bases and J dropped 5; count of bases not matched to a gene: 10.

The rearrangement uses TRBV10-3 and TRBJ1-2, with D tentatively TRBD1 (6 bases). Per the germline V gene, CDR1 is ENHRY and CDR2 is SYGVKD. The length of the CDR3 is 15 residues. Deletions cut 6 bases from V and 4 bases from J, with 18 bases between. The CDR3 nucleotides read TGTGCCATCAGACTGAACAGGGAGGGCGTCTATGGCTACACCTTC. Its protein product is CAIRLNREGVYGYTF.

This clonotype was recorded at least ten times. V is TRBV5-1 and J is TRBJ1-2; tentative D call: TRBD1 (6 bases). Germline CDR1 reads SGHRS; CDR2 reads YFSETQ. The CDR3 is 13 amino acids. Deletions cut 0 bases from V and 8 bases from J, with 11 bases between. As DNA, the CDR3 is TGCGCCAGCAGCTTGGGACAGGTAGACGGCTACACCTTC. Amino acid sequence: CASSLGQVDGYTF.

This clonotype was found many times. Written as DNA, the CDR3 is TGTGCCAGCAGCCAGATGACCTACGAGCAGTACTTC. It encodes CASSQMTYEQYF. The rearrangement uses TRBV7-9 and TRBJ2-7; the D is unclear. V was shortened by 5 bases and J by 2 bases, with 7 bases between the two germline ends. This CDR3 is built from 12 residues. Germline loops: CDR1 SEHNR, CDR2 FQNEAQ (reference sequence).

This chain links TRBV15 with TRBJ1-5; weak D call: TRBD1 (6 bases). Germline-derived CDR1 and CDR2 are LNHNV and YYDKDF (reference sequence). V lost 2 bases to trimming and J lost 3 bases, with 14 bases between them. The CDR3 has 16 amino acids. The CDR3 DNA sequence: TGTGCCACCAGCAGACGTTCCGGGACACTCAATCAGCCCCAGCATTTT. This codes for CATSRRSGTLNQPQHF.

The table lists this clonotype with many counts. The chain recombines TRBV27 with TRBJ2-7; 7 bases are a match to TRBD2. This CDR3 spans 15 amino acids. V trimming: 4 bases; J trimming: 0 bases; junction bases outside the gene matches: 6. Germline V gene lookup returns CDR1 MNHEY and CDR2 SMNVEV (reference sequence). CDR3 in DNA: TGTGCCAGCAGTTGGGGCGGGGGTAGCTCCTACGAGCAGTACTTC. Its protein product is CASSWGGGSSYEQYF.

This clonotype has a count of ten or more. The CDR3 here is CSAGTSSLQETQYF. In DNA, the CDR3 is TGCAGTGCTGGAACATCTAGCTTGCAGGAGACCCAGTACTTC. V usage is TRBV20-1 and J usage is TRBJ2-5; D may be TRBD2 (5 bases). Trimming removed 5 bases from V and 5 bases from J, with 18 bases in between. The CDR3 is 14 amino acids. Germline loops: CDR1 DFQATT, CDR2 SNEGSKA (reference sequence).

The V gene is TRBV6-1, the J gene TRBJ2-7; TRBD1 agrees at 8 bases. Germline CDR1 is MNHNS and CDR2 is SASEGT. The V segment lost 6 bases and the J segment 2 bases; nucleotides outside the gene matches: 9. The CDR3 has 15 amino acids. CDR3 DNA sequence: TGTGCCAGCAGACATACAGGGGGTACGACCTACGAGCAGTACTTC. As protein: CASRHTGGTTYEQYF.

The V and J genes are TRBV20-1 and TRBJ2-3; 9 positions agree with TRBD2. This CDR3 has 15 residues. The germline V gene has CDR1 DFQATT and CDR2 SNEGSKA (reference sequence). The V and J ends lost 3 bases and 2 bases, in that order; junction bases with no gene match: 6. Here the CDR3 reads CSARAASGTTDTQYF. CDR3 in DNA: TGCAGTGCTAGGGCCGCTAGCGGGACCACAGATACGCAGTATTTT.

Many counts were recorded for this clonotype. This chain joins TRBV4-3 and TRBJ2-7, with 9 bases matching TRBD1. The germline V gene encodes CDR1 LGHNA and CDR2 YSLEER. The CDR3 is made up of 15 amino acids. After removal of 1 base from V and 2 bases from J, the junction contained 3 bases not matched to a gene. The DNA for the CDR3 is TGCGCCAGCAGCCAAGGCAGGACAGGGGCCTACGAGCAGTACTTC. Protein product: CASSQGRTGAYEQYF.

This clonotype was seen repeatedly, ten times or more. The chain uses TRBV7-3 and TRBJ2-1; D is unclear. Deletions cut 4 bases from V and 2 bases from J, with 15 bases between. The length of the CDR3 is 16 residues. Germline CDR1 and CDR2: SGHTA and FQGTGA. CDR3 residues: CASSSASLSPYNEQFF. DNA of the CDR3: TGTGCCAGCAGCTCTGCCTCGTTGTCCCCCTACAATGAGCAGTTCTTC.

V gene TRBV25-1 combines with J gene TRBJ2-7; D is perhaps TRBD1 or TRBD2 (7 bases each). The germline gives CDR1 MGHDK, CDR2 SYGVNS. Trimming left V 4 bases short and J 6 bases short, with 19 bases between. The CDR3 has 15 residues. This CDR3 reads CASSGGGGGLVEQYF. CDR3 bases: TGTGCCAGCAGTGGGGGGGGAGGGGGCCTGGTCGAGCAGTACTTC.

The rearrangement uses TRBV29-1 and TRBJ1-3; D is undetermined. V gave up 6 bases and J gave up 0 bases, with 12 bases separating them. CDR1 and CDR2 from the germline V gene are SQVTM and ANQGSEA. The length of the CDR3 is 14 residues. The CDR3 reads CSVAGRNSGNTIYF. CDR3 DNA sequence: TGCAGCGTGGCAGGAAGGAACTCTGGAAACACCATATATTTT.

This chain connects TRBV10-3 to TRBJ1-1, with 7 bases matching TRBD1. CDR3 size: 14 residues. Per germline, CDR1 ENHRY and CDR2 SYGVKD. The V and J ends lost 6 bases and 2 bases, in that order; junction bases with no gene match: 6. The CDR3 protein is CAIRGTALNTEAFF. CDR3 coding DNA: TGTGCCATCAGGGGGACAGCGCTCAACACTGAAGCTTTCTTT.

This rearrangement joins TRBV25-1 to TRBJ2-1, with 10 bases matching TRBD2. Germline assignment: CDR1 MGHDK and CDR2 SYGVNS. Trimming removed 8 bases from V and 5 bases from J; junction bases left unmatched: 12. The CDR3 loop spans 16 amino acids. CDR3 protein: CASDSGGPYIDNEQFF. CDR3 in DNA: TGTGCCAGCGATAGCGGGGGGCCTTACATAGACAATGAGCAGTTCTTC.

About this clonotype: This may be a read error, as it is one base from a much larger clone. The CDR3 nucleotides are TGTGCCAGCAGCCCCAGGAAGGACAGGGTTTATGGAGACACCATATATTTT. Translation gives CASSPRKDRVYGDTIYF. The genes are TRBV12-3 or TRBV12-4 and TRBJ1-3; TRBD1 matches 8 bases. The length of the CDR3 is 17 residues.

This clonotype was counted ten times or more. The chain links TRBV30 to TRBJ2-3; 10 positions match TRBD1. Unmatched junction bases numbered 6, after V lost 7 bases and J lost 5 bases. The V gene's germline CDR1 is GTSNPN and CDR2 SVGIG (reference sequence). The CDR3 covers 13 residues. The CDR3 sequence is CALTDRGGDTQYF. The CDR3 bases are TGTGCCTTAACGGACAGGGGGGGAGATACGCAGTATTTT.